The clone carrying this T cell receptor beta chain was seen just once. No antigen is known for it. Sequencing was performed with immunoSEQ multiplex PCR; in TCRdb, only in-frame clones are kept and a portion is missing. Among about 130,000 clones, roughly 87% were seen once, and the ten largest hold approximately 1.1%. This sample was taken from a study of cytomegalovirus exposure and HLA in healthy donors. Whole-study findings and limits: The study flagged some 170 TCR beta chains as cytomegalovirus-associated. A few chains tied to CMV proved CMV antigen-specific in vitro. The classifier, whose performance was assessed in both the original and validation cohorts, reportedly diagnosed cytomegalovirus status with high specificity and sensitivity.

CDR3 length: 16 amino acids. V was clipped by 8 bases and J by 0 bases; unmatched bases: 10. Per the germline V gene, CDR1 is GTSNPN and CDR2 is SVGIG (reference sequence). The donors were part of the validation cohort of more than 90 subjects. That cohort was separate from the first cohort, which comprised some 670 subjects. The sequence was obtained from a woman between 18 and 29 years old in good health and CMV-seronegative. Sequenced sample: PBMCs. The chain has TRBV30 and TRBJ2-6, with 7 bases matching TRBD1. The CDR3 protein is CAGGQRAFSGANVLTF. The CDR3 DNA reads as TGTGCCGGGGGACAGAGAGCTTTCTCTGGGGCCAACGTCCTGACTTTC.